Below, 26 T cell receptor beta chains from the same sample are listed, as sequenced in a study of blood T cell repertoires in COVID-19. TCRdb keeps only in-frame clones here, not all; method: immunoSEQ multiplex PCR. The table includes about 170,000 clones, approximately 80% detected once. What was sequenced was peripheral blood. The receptors here all came from a woman between 65 and 79 years old with COVID-19, enrolled during active disease.

The chain has TRBV7-9 and TRBJ2-7, with 7 bases fitting TRBD2. Looked up from germline, CDR1 is SEHNR and CDR2 is FQNEAQ (reference sequence). J was trimmed by 8 bases and V by 7 bases; bases with no gene match: 8. The CDR3 consists of 12 residues. The CDR3 DNA reads TGTGCCAGCACCCCGGGCGGGGGAAAGCAGTACTTC. Its translation: CASTPGGGKQYF.

V gene TRBV3-1 (or the pseudogene TRBV3-2) combines with J gene TRBJ2-7; 7 bases match TRBD2. Trimming took 0 bases from V and 1 from J; bases not matched to a gene: 6. Germline V lookup: CDR1 LGHDT, CDR2 YNNKEL (reference sequence). The CDR3 spans 16 residues. The CDR3 nucleotides are TGTGCCAGCAGCCAAGACTGGTCTAGCGGTTCCTACGAGCAGTACTTC. Translating gives CASSQDWSSGSYEQYF.

This rearrangement joins TRBV2 to TRBJ1-6; 8 bases map to TRBD1. The V gene's germline CDR1 is SNHLY and CDR2 FYNNEI. This CDR3 has 15 amino acids. Trimming at V came to 6 bases and at J to 5 bases, leaving 6 bases not matched to a gene. The CDR3 reads CASSVQGGNNSPLHF. The CDR3 region has the DNA TGTGCCAGCAGCGTACAGGGGGGGAATAATTCACCCCTCCACTTT.

J is TRBJ2-7 and V is TRBV24-1; the match to TRBD2 covers 8 bases. This CDR3 region has 14 residues. V lost 10 bases and J lost 5; bases outside the gene matches: 12. Germline CDR1 KGHDR, CDR2 SFDVKD. CDR3 DNA sequence: TGTGCCACGTCAGACGGGAGGGTTCCTAACGAGCAGTACTTC. This sequence encodes CATSDGRVPNEQYF.

This clone was observed many times. The chain employs TRBV18 and TRBJ1-4; 10 positions agree with TRBD1. Germline lookup yields CDR1 KGHSH and CDR2 LQKENI. This CDR3 is built from 16 residues. The J segment lost 0 bases and the V segment lost 5 bases, leaving 3 bases of the junction unmatched. The chain's CDR3 is CASSETGGATNEKLFF. CDR3 DNA: TGTGCCAGCTCAGAGACAGGGGGCGCAACTAATGAAAAACTGTTTTTT.

The gene calls are TRBV6-5 and TRBJ2-2; possible D gene TRBD1, 6 bases. The CDR3 length is 15 residues. Germline CDR1 MNHEY, CDR2 SVGAGI. Trimming stripped 2 bases from V and 4 bases from J, with 11 bases between. Written as DNA, the CDR3 is TGTGCCAGCAGTTACGGGACACTTACCACCGGGGAGCTGTTTTTT. Translating it yields CASSYGTLTTGELFF.

This clone was observed a few times. This chain links TRBV28 with TRBJ1-2, with D tentatively TRBD1 (5 bases). Germline CDR1 and CDR2: MDHEN and SYDVKM. The CDR3 sequence is 14 residues long. Trimming pared 6 bases from V and 3 bases from J, leaving 14 bases between. The CDR3 DNA reads TGTGCCAGCAGGCTCCTCAGGGAATACTATGGCTACACCTTC. Encoded protein: CASRLLREYYGYTF.

The table lists this clone with a count of one. The chain combines TRBV12-3 or TRBV12-4 with TRBJ2-1; no firm D call. V gave up 5 bases and J gave up 3 bases, with 8 bases separating them. CDR3 length equals 13 residues. The CDR3 DNA reads TGTGCCAGCAGTCTATACAGCTACAATGAGCAGTTCTTC. This translates into CASSLYSYNEQFF.

A single count supports this clone. This sequence joins TRBV10-2 and TRBJ2-5; 7 nucleotides match TRBD2. V trimming: 5 bases; J trimming: 0 bases; junction bases outside the gene matches: 6. CDR1 is WSHSY, CDR2 SAAADI, per germline. The CDR3 consists of 15 residues. The CDR3 nucleotides are TGCGCCAGCAGTAGGGCGGGGGAGAACCAAGAGACCCAGTACTTC. Encoded protein: CASSRAGENQETQYF.

The chain recombines TRBV19 with TRBJ1-2, with D hard to call. Looked up from germline, CDR1 is LNHDA and CDR2 is SQIVND (reference sequence). The CDR3 loop spans 11 amino acids. V gave up 8 bases and J gave up 5 bases, with 9 bases separating them. The CDR3 loop reads CASQAGYGYTF. The CDR3 DNA sequence: TGTGCCAGTCAAGCCGGTTATGGCTACACCTTC.

In this sample, this clone turned up once. The CDR3, as DNA: TGTGCCAGTAGTATCACAGGGGTGGACTATGGCTACACCTTC. Residues: CASSITGVDYGYTF. The chain recombines TRBV19 with TRBJ1-2, with 7 bases that match TRBD1. After removal of 3 bases from V and 3 bases from J, the junction contained 4 bases not matched to a gene. This CDR3 has 14 residues. CDR1 is LNHDA, CDR2 SQIVND, per germline (reference sequence).

V gene TRBV21-1 combines with J gene TRBJ1-4; the table's TRBD1 call for D was not verified on the DNA. TRBV21-1 is a recognized pseudogene. The CDR3 sequence is 15 residues long. For the CDR3, the DNA is TGTGCCAGCAGCATACAACAGGGGTTAAATGAAAAACTGTTTTTT. Translation gives CASSIQQGLNEKLFF.

The CDR3 reads CASSFDRGVGNEQFF. CDR3 sequence (DNA): TGTGCCAGCAGCTTCGACAGGGGAGTAGGAAATGAGCAGTTCTTC. The V call is TRBV7-8, the J call TRBJ2-1, with 8 positions matching TRBD1. Germline values: CDR1 SGHVS, CDR2 FQNEAQ. Unmatched junction bases numbered 8, after V lost 3 bases and J lost 7 bases. CDR3 length: 15 residues.

This chain links TRBV19 with TRBJ1-1; D is perhaps TRBD1 (5 bases). Germline CDR1 reads LNHDA; CDR2 reads SQIVND (reference sequence). The CDR3 runs 13 residues. Trimming took off 6 bases at V and 5 bases at J, with 13 bases between the two ends. CDR3 sequence: CASSHGTDTEAFF. The CDR3 nucleotides read TGTGCCAGTAGCCACGGGACTGATACTGAAGCTTTCTTT. Full variable domain (outside the CDR3, taken from reference TRBV19 and TRBJ1-1): DGGITQSPKYLFRKEGQNVTLSCEQNLNHDAMYWYRQDPGQGLRLIYYSQIVNDFQKGDIAEGYSVSREKKESFPLTVTSAQKNPTAFYLCASSHGTDTEAFFGQGTRLTVV.

CDR3 in amino acids: CATSERRTGDIYNEQFF. The DNA of the CDR3 is TGTGCCACCAGTGAACGGCGAACAGGGGACATCTACAATGAGCAGTTCTTC. The chain combines TRBV24-1 with TRBJ2-1; 7 positions agree with TRBD1. V trimming: 4 bases; J trimming: 3 bases; junction bases outside the gene matches: 11. The CDR3 runs 17 residues. CDR1 and CDR2 from the germline V gene are KGHDR and SFDVKD.

This rearrangement joins TRBV21-1 to TRBJ2-7; no check of the table's D call, TRBD2, against the DNA was made. TRBV21-1 is a pseudogene locus. This CDR3 is 14 amino acids long. The CDR3 sequence is CASRISGSIFEQYF. CDR3 DNA: TGTGCCAGCCGGATTAGCGGGAGCATTTTCGAGCAGTACTTC.

The chain is built from TRBV7-2 and TRBJ2-7, with a weak D call TRBD2 (6 bases). The CDR3 has 13 residues. Germline assignment: CDR1 SGHTA and CDR2 FQGNSA. V was trimmed by 6 bases and J by 6 bases, leaving 15 bases between them. The CDR3: CASSPGGAGEQYF. CDR3 DNA sequence: TGTGCCAGCAGTCCCGGCGGGGCCGGCGAGCAGTACTTC.

The genes are TRBV6-5 and TRBJ2-1; 8 positions agree with TRBD1. CDR1 is MNHEY, CDR2 SVGAGI, per germline. The CDR3 extends over 16 amino acids. Trimming at V came to 4 bases and at J to 4 bases, leaving 9 bases not matched to a gene. The CDR3 region is CASSLGRQGTYNEQFF. Here the CDR3 DNA reads TGTGCCAGCAGTTTAGGTAGACAGGGGACGTACAATGAGCAGTTCTTC.

The chain recombines TRBV6-6 with TRBJ2-3; 8 bases line up with TRBD1. The V gene's germline CDR1 is MNHNY and CDR2 SVGAGI (reference sequence). The length of the CDR3 is 14 residues. The V gene end was trimmed by 2 bases and the J gene end by 6 bases; junction bases not matched to a gene: 4. The CDR3 sequence is CASSYRQGWDTQYF. CDR3 in DNA: TGTGCCAGCAGTTACCGACAGGGGTGGGATACGCAGTATTTT.

This clone was counted a single time. Here the CDR3 DNA reads TGCGCCAGCAGCCAAAGTGTCGGAGGGAACACTGAAGCTTTCTTT. Translated: CASSQSVGGNTEAFF. This chain joins TRBV4-1 and TRBJ1-1; no clear D gene. The germline V gene has CDR1 MGHRA and CDR2 YSYEKL. The CDR3 is 15 amino acids. V was trimmed by 2 bases and J by 1 base, leaving 11 bases between them.

The V gene is TRBV4-1, the J gene TRBJ2-1; 10 bases map to TRBD2. The germline CDR1 and CDR2 sequences are MGHRA and YSYEKL. With 0 bases clipped from V and 5 bases from J, the junction kept 16 bases outside the gene matches. This CDR3 is 20 amino acids long. The CDR3, as DNA: TGCGCCAGCAGCCAAGAGAAGGCTAGCGGGAGAATCGGCCCCCACAATGAGCAGTTCTTC. Protein: CASSQEKASGRIGPHNEQFF.

This rearrangement joins TRBV28 to TRBJ1-2, with a possible D match to TRBD1 (6 bases). V was shortened by 6 bases and J by 8 bases, with 13 bases between the two germline ends. The CDR3 has 12 residues. CDR1 and CDR2 from the germline V gene are MDHEN and SYDVKM. The CDR3, as DNA: TGTGCCAGCAGAAAACAGGGCCGCGGCTACACCTTC. Its translation: CASRKQGRGYTF.

V usage is TRBV21-1 and J usage is TRBJ2-1; the DNA was not compared with TRBD1, the D call given in the table. TRBV21-1 is marked as a pseudogene. The CDR3 runs to 19 residues. The CDR3 here is CASSTRKETPGQDSHEQFF. Written as DNA, the CDR3 is TGTGCCAGCAGCACCCGTAAAGAAACTCCGGGACAGGACAGCCATGAGCAGTTCTTC.

In this sample, this clone turned up a few times. The chain combines TRBV19 with TRBJ1-1; 11 nucleotides agree with TRBD1. The CDR3 runs 18 residues. Unmatched junction bases numbered 12, after V lost 5 bases and J lost 1 base. Germline lookup yields CDR1 LNHDA and CDR2 SQIVND (reference sequence). CDR3 sequence reads: CASSSHPGQGEGNTEAFF. CDR3 DNA: TGTGCCAGTAGTTCCCACCCGGGACAGGGGGAGGGGAACACTGAAGCTTTCTTT.

This chain connects TRBV10-3 to TRBJ2-7, with D unresolved. This CDR3 is built from 13 residues. Germline CDR1 and CDR2: ENHRY and SYGVKD. Trimming left V 0 bases short and J 5 bases short, with 8 bases between. CDR3 sequence: CAISESMGHEQYV. The DNA for the CDR3 is TGTGCCATCAGTGAGTCGATGGGCCACGAGCAGTACGTC.

The chain joins TRBV27 to TRBJ1-2; TRBD1 matches 8 bases. This CDR3 has 14 amino acids. CDR1 and CDR2 (germline): MNHEY, SMNVEV (reference sequence). J lost 8 bases, V lost 3 bases, and 8 bases had no gene match. The CDR3 DNA is TGTGCCAGCAGTTTCCAGGACAGGGTAGGGGGCTACACCTTC. Protein: CASSFQDRVGGYTF.